These 15 T cell receptor beta chains were all obtained from the same sample, sequenced in a study of blood T cell repertoires in COVID-19. Only in-frame clones appear in the TCRdb table, and some are missing; sequencing was by immunoSEQ multiplex PCR. The table includes about 32,000 clones, around 90% detected once. The sample taken for sequencing was peripheral blood. These receptors came from a man in his sixties or seventies with active or convalescent COVID-19.

This chain connects TRBV20-1 to TRBJ1-2, with a tentative D call TRBD1 (6 bases). CDR1 DFQATT and CDR2 SNEGSKA come from the germline V gene (reference sequence). Trimming took 5 bases from V and 6 from J, leaving 10 bases between them. This CDR3 is built from 11 residues. In nucleotides, the CDR3 is TGCAGTGCTCTACAGGGAAATGGCTACACCTTC. The encoded protein is CSALQGNGYTF.

The V and J genes are TRBV19 and TRBJ2-6; D might be TRBD2 (5 bases). Germline lookup yields CDR1 LNHDA and CDR2 SQIVND (reference sequence). The V end was cut by 3 bases, the J end by 0 bases, with 15 bases between. This CDR3 region has 18 residues. In DNA form, the CDR3 reads TGTGCCAGTAGTATTATTGGAGGCGCCAGCTCTGGGGCCAACGTCCTGACTTTC. Its translation: CASSIIGGASSGANVLTF.

The V call is TRBV7-6, the J call TRBJ2-1; TRBD1 aligns across 9 bases. The CDR3 totals 15 residues. Trimming took 5 bases from V and 3 from J; bases not matched to a gene: 5. Germline CDR1 is SGHVS and CDR2 is FNYEAQ. CDR3 DNA sequence: TGTGCCAGCAGCCCGTCGACAGGGGGCTACAATGAGCAGTTCTTC. Amino acid sequence: CASSPSTGGYNEQFF.

The chain employs TRBV7-8 and TRBJ1-4; weak D call: TRBD1 (5 bases). Germline V gives CDR1 SGHVS, CDR2 FQNEAQ. The CDR3 length is 16 residues. Trimming took off 1 base at V and 9 bases at J, with 18 bases between the two ends. The CDR3 loop is CASSLVAGPGLKKLFF. In DNA, the CDR3 is TGTGCCAGCAGCTTAGTGGCGGGTCCGGGACTGAAAAAACTGTTTTTT.

V and J are TRBV7-2 and TRBJ2-5; 7 bases map to TRBD1. CDR3 size: 14 residues. Germline V gene lookup returns CDR1 SGHTA and CDR2 FQGNSA. Losses at the gene ends were 1 base for V and 5 bases for J; bases not matched to a gene: 4. The CDR3 DNA reads as TGTGCCAGCAGCTTAGGAGGGGGCATGGAGACCCAGTACTTC. Translation gives CASSLGGGMETQYF.

The CDR3, as DNA: TGCGCCAGCAGCCAAGGTCCGGGACAGGCCTATGGCTACACCTTC. Encoded protein: CASSQGPGQAYGYTF. The rearrangement uses TRBV4-3 and TRBJ1-2, with 8 nucleotides matching TRBD1. Germline V gives CDR1 LGHNA, CDR2 YSLEER. V lost 1 base and J lost 4; bases outside the gene matches: 5. There are 15 residues in the CDR3.

This sequence joins TRBV5-4 and TRBJ2-7; D gene uncertain. Germline V lookup: CDR1 SGHNT, CDR2 YYREEE (reference sequence). This CDR3 spans 13 amino acids. Trimming shortened V by 7 bases and J by 1 base, and 12 bases separated the two germline ends. DNA for the CDR3: TGTGCCAGCGGGCCGGAAGGATCCTACGAGCAGTACTTC. It specifies CASGPEGSYEQYF. Full variable domain (remainder filled in from reference TRBV5-4 and TRBJ2-7): ETGVTQSPTHLIKTRGQQVTLRCSSQSGHNTVSWYQQALGQGPQFIFQYYREEENGRGNFPPRFSGLQFPNYSSELNVNALELDDSALYLCASGPEGSYEQYFGPGTRLTVT.

The DNA for the CDR3 is TGTGCCAGCAGCTCCCTTTGGGGCGGCGAGCAGTACTTC. Amino acids: CASSSLWGGEQYF. V usage is TRBV9 and J usage is TRBJ2-7, with D possibly TRBD1 on 5 matching bases. Per germline, CDR1 SGDLS and CDR2 YYNGEE. The CDR3 sequence is 13 residues long. The ends were cut back, 4 bases at V and 6 bases at J, with 14 bases in the middle.

The chain is built from TRBV18 and TRBJ1-1; the match to TRBD1 covers 8 bases. Trimming at V came to 3 bases and at J to 2 bases, leaving 8 bases not matched to a gene. Germline V gene lookup returns CDR1 KGHSH and CDR2 LQKENI. The CDR3 covers 16 residues. CDR3 residues: CASSPATGTGNTEAFF. In DNA form, the CDR3 reads TGTGCCAGCTCACCGGCAACCGGGACAGGCAACACTGAAGCTTTCTTT.

The chain recombines TRBV30 with TRBJ1-5; D is uncertain. V lost 1 base and J 0 bases, leaving 7 bases between the germline ends. This CDR3 spans 14 amino acids. Germline CDR1 is GTSNPN and CDR2 is SVGIG (reference sequence). The CDR3 is CAWSGSNSNQPQHF. The CDR3 DNA reads as TGTGCCTGGAGTGGGAGTAATAGCAATCAGCCCCAGCATTTT.

A single count supports this clone. J is TRBJ2-7 and V is TRBV5-1; D is perhaps TRBD2 (5 bases). The CDR3 is made up of 14 amino acids. The germline V gene encodes CDR1 SGHRS and CDR2 YFSETQ. The V and J ends lost 5 bases and 0 bases respectively, with 12 bases between them. The CDR3 spells CASRRGLNSYEQYF. The CDR3, as DNA: TGCGCCAGCAGGCGCGGACTTAACTCCTACGAGCAGTACTTC.

The J gene is TRBJ2-7, the V gene TRBV27; 9 positions agree with TRBD1. V shed 6 bases, J shed 4 bases, and the junction held 22 bases outside the gene matches. CDR1 and CDR2 from the germline V gene are MNHEY and SMNVEV (reference sequence). The length of the CDR3 is 19 residues. CDR3 sequence: CASSASHDPGTGRFYEQYF. DNA of the CDR3: TGTGCCAGCAGCGCCTCCCACGATCCCGGGACAGGGCGTTTTTACGAGCAGTACTTC.

The chain carries TRBV15 and TRBJ2-7; perhaps TRBD1 as D (5 bases). The CDR3 sequence is 15 residues long. The germline CDR1 and CDR2 sequences are LNHNV and YYDKDF (reference sequence). V was pared by 1 base and J by 0 bases, with 10 bases between. CDR3 nucleotides: TGTGCCACCAGCAGAGGACAGCTGAGCTCCTACGAGCAGTACTTC. Amino acids: CATSRGQLSSYEQYF. The full variable domain, with the rest looked up from reference TRBV15 and TRBJ2-7, is DAMVIQNPRYQVTQFGKPVTLSCSQTLNHNVMYWYQQKSSQAPKLLFHYYDKDFNNEADTPDNFQSRRPNTSFCFLDIRSPGLGDTAMYLCATSRGQLSSYEQYFGPGTRLTVT.

The table lists this clone with a count of one. This chain uses TRBV6-2 or TRBV6-3 with TRBJ2-7, with 9 bases matching TRBD1. The CDR3 runs 15 residues. V lost 1 base, J lost 6 bases, and 7 bases stayed unmatched. The germline V gene has CDR1 MNHEY and CDR2 SVGEGT. This CDR3 reads CASSYWGQGLGEQYF. CDR3 nucleotides: TGTGCCAGCAGTTACTGGGGACAGGGCTTGGGCGAGCAGTACTTC.

The genes are TRBV7-9 and TRBJ2-1, with D perhaps matching TRBD1 (6 bases). CDR1 and CDR2 from the germline V gene are SEHNR and FQNEAQ (reference sequence). The V end was cut by 3 bases, the J end by 7 bases, with 16 bases between. There are 15 residues in the CDR3. CDR3 residues: CASSFRDTSGNEQFF. In nucleotides, the CDR3 is TGTGCCAGCAGCTTCCGGGACACCTCAGGTAATGAGCAGTTCTTC.